These 28 T cell receptor beta chains came from one sample sequenced in a study of vaccination and CD4 T cells after COVID-19. The treatment denotes: roughly nine-day PBMC culture with coronavirus spike peptide pools or control peptides (ViraFEST assay). The unexposed donor provided CD4+ T cells, which were taken before the COVID-19 pandemic (2011-2018). Antigens of these TCRs are unknown. An Oncomine TCR Beta short-read assay was used to sequence the DNA from cultured CD4+ T cells. From the PCR reads, TCRdb called clonotypes with MiXCR, one entry per CDR3 protein. The sample has roughly 8,000 distinct CDR3 sequences, roughly 43% seen once. The sample comprised CD4+ T cells from blood, cultured in vitro. The source of these receptors is a human donor in good health.

V usage is TRBV7-9 and J usage is TRBJ2-2; D is ambiguous. There are 13 residues in the CDR3. Trimming left V 5 bases short and J 1 base short, with 5 bases between. Germline V gene data show CDR1 as SEHNR and CDR2 as FQNEAQ (reference sequence). CDR3 amino acids: CASSPQNTGELFF. CDR3 bases: TGTGCCAGCAGCCCTCAGAACACCGGGGAGCTGTTTTTT. Variable domain in full (rest from reference TRBV7-9 and TRBJ2-2): DTGVSQNPRHKITKRGQNVTFRCDPISEHNRLYWYRQTLGQGPEFLTYFQNEAQLEKSRLLSDRFSAERPKGSFSTLEIQRTEQGDSAMYLCASSPQNTGELFFGEGSRLTVL.

This clonotype has a single count. This chain joins TRBV6-5 and TRBJ1-2; 8 positions agree with TRBD1. CDR1 is MNHEY, CDR2 SVGAGI, per germline. V dropped 4 bases and J dropped 4; count of bases not matched to a gene: 8. This CDR3 spans 15 amino acids. The CDR3 loop reads CASSSSRGPGYGYTF. The CDR3 coding sequence is TGTGCCAGCAGTTCGTCCAGGGGGCCAGGCTATGGCTACACCTTC.

This chain links TRBV5-5 with TRBJ2-1; D is possibly TRBD1 (6 bases). The J call may be faulty, since TRBJ2-7 better matches the DNA end. CDR1 SGHKS and CDR2 YYEKEE come from the germline V gene (reference sequence). The CDR3 loop spans 15 amino acids. This chain's CDR3 is CASSSRATGLYEQYF. CDR3 sequence (DNA): TGTGCCAGCAGCTCGCGAGCGACAGGACTTTACGAGCAGTACTTC.

The chain recombines TRBV6-1 with TRBJ1-4; TRBD1 matches 7 bases. This CDR3 has 14 amino acids. The germline gives CDR1 MNHNS, CDR2 SASEGT. Losses at the gene ends were 6 bases for V and 7 bases for J; bases not matched to a gene: 8. The CDR3 DNA is TGTGCCAGCAGCCCCCGGGACAGCGGTGAAAAACTGTTTTTT. Amino acids: CASSPRDSGEKLFF.

The V and J genes are TRBV6-2 or TRBV6-3 and TRBJ2-7; 7 positions agree with TRBD1. The V gene's germline CDR1 is MNHEY and CDR2 SVGEGT. The CDR3 is made up of 14 amino acids. V was clipped by 6 bases and J by 2 bases; unmatched bases: 7. The CDR3 bases are TGTGCCAGCAGCCCCGGACAGGTTCCCTACGAGCAGTACTTC. It encodes CASSPGQVPYEQYF.

The table lists this clonotype with a few counts. This chain uses TRBV10-3 with TRBJ2-5; 7 bases fit TRBD1. The CDR3 has 16 residues. Per the germline V gene, CDR1 is ENHRY and CDR2 is SYGVKD. The V segment lost 3 bases and the J segment 5 bases; nucleotides outside the gene matches: 12. The CDR3 sequence is CAISDPSSRGRETQYF. The CDR3 DNA is TGTGCCATCAGTGATCCGAGTTCAAGGGGGCGGGAGACCCAGTACTTC.

The gene calls are TRBV5-4 and TRBJ1-2, with 10 nucleotides matching TRBD1. In germline, CDR1 is SGHNT, CDR2 YYREEE (reference sequence). J gave up 0 bases and V 5 bases, and 7 bases lay outside the gene matches. This CDR3 has 16 amino acids. The CDR3 reads CASRKTGGDSNYGYTF. CDR3 DNA sequence: TGTGCCAGCAGGAAGACAGGGGGCGACTCTAACTATGGCTACACCTTC. Full variable domain (missing parts from reference TRBV5-4 and TRBJ1-2): ETGVTQSPTHLIKTRGQQVTLRCSSQSGHNTVSWYQQALGQGPQFIFQYYREEENGRGNFPPRFSGLQFPNYSSELNVNALELDDSALYLCASRKTGGDSNYGYTFGSGTRLTVV.

This clonotype appeared a few times. The chain uses TRBV24-1 and TRBJ2-5; 7 bases are a match to TRBD2. In germline, CDR1 is KGHDR, CDR2 SFDVKD. J was trimmed by 2 bases and V by 8 bases; bases with no gene match: 4. The CDR3 covers 13 residues. The CDR3 region is CATKGGRQETQYF. In nucleotides, the CDR3 is TGTGCCACCAAGGGAGGGAGACAAGAGACCCAGTACTTC.

This clonotype has more than one count but fewer than ten. The chain joins TRBV5-1 to TRBJ2-3; D is possibly TRBD2 (7 bases). V shed 7 bases and J shed 6 bases, with 18 bases lying between them. The CDR3 totals 14 residues. Per the germline V gene, CDR1 is SGHRS and CDR2 is YFSETQ. CDR3 DNA: TGCGCCAGCGGTCACGGGCGGGGGCCCGATACGCAGTATTTT. This translates into CASGHGRGPDTQYF.

The V call is TRBV14, the J call TRBJ1-2; TRBD1 might be the D (6 bases). There are 14 residues in the CDR3. The V end lost 1 base, the J end lost 8 bases, and 14 bases lay between the germline ends. Germline V gene lookup returns CDR1 SGHDN and CDR2 FVKESK. This CDR3 is CASSQVFRGRGYTF. The CDR3 DNA reads as TGTGCCAGCAGCCAAGTGTTCAGGGGAAGAGGCTACACCTTC. Full variable domain (remainder filled in from reference TRBV14 and TRBJ1-2): EAGVTQFPSHSVIEKGQTVTLRCDPISGHDNLYWYRRVMGKEIKFLLHFVKESKQDESGMPNNRFLAERTGGTYSTLKVQPAELEDSGVYFCASSQVFRGRGYTFGSGTRLTVV.

This sequence joins TRBV6-1 and TRBJ1-4; tentative D call: TRBD1 (5 bases). The ends were cut back, 6 bases at V and 8 bases at J, with 10 bases in the middle. Germline CDR1 MNHNS, CDR2 SASEGT. CDR3 size: 12 residues. Written as DNA, the CDR3 is TGTGCCAGCAGGACTGCAGGGGAAAAACTGTTTTTT. Its protein product is CASRTAGEKLFF.

Only a few counts were recorded for this clonotype. The chain recombines TRBV10-1 with TRBJ2-1; a possible D gene is TRBD1 (5 bases). CDR1 WNHNN and CDR2 SYGVQD come from the germline V gene (reference sequence). Between the trimmed V and J ends, which lost 3 bases and 3 bases, there was a span of 9 bases. This CDR3 region has 14 residues. The CDR3 is CASSDTGFYNEQFF. The CDR3 DNA follows: TGCGCCAGCAGTGATACAGGATTCTACAATGAGCAGTTCTTC.

The CDR3 DNA follows: TGCAGCGCCGGCCGGGGGTACCAAGAGACCCAGTACTTC. Translated, it gives CSAGRGYQETQYF. V is TRBV29-1 and J is TRBJ2-5; TRBD2 might be the D (6 bases). CDR3 length equals 13 residues. V was pared by 7 bases and J by 0 bases, with 12 bases between. The V gene's germline CDR1 is SQVTM and CDR2 ANQGSEA.

V is TRBV27 and J is TRBJ1-6; D not certain. Germline CDR1 reads MNHEY; CDR2 reads SMNVEV (reference sequence). The CDR3 is 14 amino acids. V shed 3 bases and J shed 10 bases, with 13 bases lying between them. CDR3 region: CASSLTPGKSPLHF. The DNA for the CDR3 is TGTGCCAGCAGTTTGACCCCCGGGAAATCACCCCTCCACTTT.

The rearrangement uses TRBV9 and TRBJ2-5, with D maybe TRBD2 (5 bases). This CDR3 has 16 residues. Trimming removed 2 bases at V and 4 bases at J, with 18 bases between. Germline V gene sequence: CDR1 SGDLS, CDR2 YYNGEE. The chain's CDR3 is CASSVKDSAGGETQYF. Here the CDR3 DNA reads TGTGCCAGCAGCGTCAAAGACTCGGCAGGAGGAGAGACCCAGTACTTC.

V usage is TRBV30 and J usage is TRBJ1-5; the D gene is possibly TRBD1 (5 bases). Trimming shortened V by 8 bases and J by 2 bases, and 10 bases separated the two germline ends. Germline V gene sequence: CDR1 GTSNPN, CDR2 SVGIG (reference sequence). The CDR3 is 12 residues long. CDR3 protein: CATGGGNQPQHF. The CDR3 bases are TGTGCCACGGGAGGGGGCAATCAGCCCCAGCATTTT.

This clonotype was seen more than once but under ten times. This rearrangement joins TRBV7-2 to TRBJ2-7; D might be TRBD1 or TRBD2, each matching 5 bases. This CDR3 region has 14 residues. Germline V lookup: CDR1 SGHTA, CDR2 FQGNSA. Trimming stripped 3 bases from V and 7 bases from J, with 16 bases between. The CDR3: CASSFTGTPREQYF. CDR3 DNA: TGTGCCAGCAGCTTCACGGGGACCCCTCGGGAGCAGTACTTC.

This chain joins TRBV11-2 and TRBJ2-1, with D possibly matching TRBD2 (6 bases). The J call may be faulty, since TRBJ2-7 better matches the DNA end. Germline V gene sequence: CDR1 SGHAT, CDR2 FQNNGV. This CDR3 comprises 15 residues. This chain's CDR3 is CASSRNRDSPYEQYF. The DNA for the CDR3 is TGTGCCAGCAGCCGAAACCGGGACTCACCCTACGAGCAGTACTTC.

This clonotype was counted between two and nine times. This chain joins TRBV5-5 and TRBJ1-2; D gene unclear. In germline, CDR1 is SGHKS, CDR2 YYEKEE (reference sequence). The CDR3 sequence is 12 residues long. Trimming cost V 4 bases and J 4 bases, with 8 bases left between them. The DNA of the CDR3 is TGTGCCAGCAGCCGGAGTAGCTATGGCTACACCTTC. Translated: CASSRSSYGYTF.

In this sample, this clonotype turned up a few times. V is TRBV19 and J is TRBJ1-4; 12 nucleotides agree with TRBD1. The CDR3 sequence is 14 residues long. Germline assignment: CDR1 LNHDA and CDR2 SQIVND (reference sequence). Trimming cost V 5 bases and J 8 bases; bases outside gene matches: 3. The CDR3 region has the DNA TGTGCCAGTAGTCGGGGACAGGGGGCGGAAAAACTGTTTTTT. As protein: CASSRGQGAEKLFF.

A note on this clonotype: An end of the junction differs from the germline gene, which may be a read error. The chain links TRBV28 to TRBJ1-5; D is uncertain. CDR1 and CDR2 (germline): MDHEN, SYDVKM. There are 12 residues in the CDR3. Here the CDR3 reads CVSSPAVVAQHF. In nucleotides, the CDR3 is TGTGTCAGCAGTCCCGCAGTTGTGGCCCAGCATTTT.

This clonotype has just a few counts. The chain links TRBV6-4 to TRBJ1-2, with D perhaps TRBD1 (6 bases). V lost 0 bases, J lost 8 bases, and 16 bases lay in between. The CDR3 totals 15 residues. Germline CDR1 is MRHNA and CDR2 is SNTAGT. CDR3 amino acids: CASSDSSQGRLGYTF. DNA of the CDR3: TGTGCCAGCAGTGACTCAAGCCAGGGGAGATTAGGCTACACCTTC.

This chain uses TRBV6-1 with TRBJ1-3; weak D call: TRBD1 (6 bases). Looked up from germline, CDR1 is MNHNS and CDR2 is SASEGT. V was trimmed by 5 bases and J by 5 bases, leaving 19 bases between them. The CDR3 runs 16 residues. The CDR3 bases are TGTGCCAGCAGTACATCGGGGGCGATGGATCGAAACACCATATATTTT. Residues: CASSTSGAMDRNTIYF.

The sample holds a few counts of this clonotype. The chain is built from TRBV20-1 and TRBJ2-3, with 10 bases fitting TRBD1. V dropped 0 bases and J dropped 1; count of bases not matched to a gene: 4. Germline V gives CDR1 DFQATT, CDR2 SNEGSKA (reference sequence). This CDR3 is 16 amino acids long. The CDR3 reads CSARDDGTGGTDTQYF. The CDR3 DNA reads as TGCAGTGCTAGAGATGACGGGACAGGGGGCACAGATACGCAGTATTTT.

The chain is built from TRBV6-1 and TRBJ1-5; D unclear. Trimming removed 6 bases at V and 7 bases at J, with 16 bases between. CDR1 is MNHNS and CDR2 is SASEGT in the germline V gene. The CDR3 spans 14 residues. This chain's CDR3 is CASRTRGGGQPQHF. The DNA for the CDR3 is TGTGCCAGCAGGACCCGCGGAGGTGGGCAGCCCCAGCATTTT.

V is TRBV7-2 and J is TRBJ2-3; 8 bases are shared with TRBD2. Germline CDR1 is SGHTA and CDR2 is FQGNSA. The CDR3 totals 18 residues. V was clipped by 2 bases and J by 8 bases; unmatched bases: 18. The CDR3 DNA reads as TGTGCCAGCAGCTTAAAGATCGGGGGGGGACTCACGTCGGGTACGCAGTATTTT. The encoded protein is CASSLKIGGGLTSGTQYF.

This clonotype was observed once. The CDR3 DNA sequence: TGCAGCGTTGGGGGGACAGGTGTTGGCGAGCAGTACTTC. It specifies CSVGGTGVGEQYF. This chain joins TRBV29-1 and TRBJ2-7, with 8 bases fitting TRBD1. Germline V gene lookup returns CDR1 SQVTM and CDR2 ANQGSEA. Germline trimming cut 4 bases from V and 6 bases from J; bases unmatched to any gene: 8. The CDR3 covers 13 residues.

The chain joins TRBV19 to TRBJ2-6, with D maybe TRBD2 (6 bases). This CDR3 comprises 15 residues. The germline V gene has CDR1 LNHDA and CDR2 SQIVND (reference sequence). The germline V and J ends were trimmed by 9 bases and 0 bases, with 12 bases remaining between them. Written as DNA, the CDR3 is TGTGCCAGCACCTTCGGGGGCTCTGGGGCCAACGTCCTGACTTTC. Amino acid sequence: CASTFGGSGANVLTF.